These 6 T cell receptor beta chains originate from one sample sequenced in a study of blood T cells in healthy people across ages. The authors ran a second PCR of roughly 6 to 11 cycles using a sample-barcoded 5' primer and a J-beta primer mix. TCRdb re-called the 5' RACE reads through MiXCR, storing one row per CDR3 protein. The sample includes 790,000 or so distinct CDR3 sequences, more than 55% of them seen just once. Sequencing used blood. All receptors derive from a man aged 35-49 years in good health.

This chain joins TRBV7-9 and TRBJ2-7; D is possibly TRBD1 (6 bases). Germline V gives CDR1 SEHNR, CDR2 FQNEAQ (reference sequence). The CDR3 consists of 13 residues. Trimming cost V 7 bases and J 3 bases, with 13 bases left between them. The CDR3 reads CASTERGFYEQYF. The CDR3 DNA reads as TGTGCCAGCACCGAGAGGGGGTTCTACGAGCAGTACTTC.

CDR3 DNA sequence: TGTGCCACGGGACTAGCGGGAGGATCCTACAATGAGCAGTACTTC. Residues: CATGLAGGSYNEQYF. The chain couples TRBV27 to TRBJ2-7; 15 bases are shared with TRBD2. Trimming cost V 10 bases and J 7 bases; bases outside gene matches: 11. CDR1 is MNHEY and CDR2 is SMNVEV in the germline V gene (reference sequence). The CDR3 is 15 residues long.

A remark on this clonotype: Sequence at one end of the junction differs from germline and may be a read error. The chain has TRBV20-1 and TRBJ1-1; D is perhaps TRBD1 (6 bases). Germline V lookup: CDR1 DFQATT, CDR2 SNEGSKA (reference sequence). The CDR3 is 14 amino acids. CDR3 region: CSAREFGGLTEAFF. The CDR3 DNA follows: TGCAGTGCCAGAGAGTTCGGGGGCCTCACTGAAGCTTTCTTT.

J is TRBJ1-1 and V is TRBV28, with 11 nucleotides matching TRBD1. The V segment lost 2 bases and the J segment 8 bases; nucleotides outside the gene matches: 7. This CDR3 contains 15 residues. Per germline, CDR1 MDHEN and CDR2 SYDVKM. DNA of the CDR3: TGTGCCAGCAGTTTAGGACAGGGGGCGGTTAGAGAAGCTTTCTTT. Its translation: CASSLGQGAVREAFF.

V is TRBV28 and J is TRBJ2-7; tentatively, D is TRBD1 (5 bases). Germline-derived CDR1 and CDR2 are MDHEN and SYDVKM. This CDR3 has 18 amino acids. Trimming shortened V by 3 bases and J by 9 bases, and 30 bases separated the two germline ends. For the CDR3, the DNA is TGTGCCAGCAGTTTCACGGGCGGAACCTACGAGTCAGGGCCGGGGCAGTACTTC. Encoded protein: CASSFTGGTYESGPGQYF. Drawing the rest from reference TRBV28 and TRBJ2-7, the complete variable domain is DVKVTQSSRYLVKRTGEKVFLECVQDMDHENMFWYRQDPGLGLRLIYFSYDVKMKEKGDIPEGYSVSREKKERFSLILESASTNQTSMYLCASSFTGGTYESGPGQYFGPGTRLTVT.

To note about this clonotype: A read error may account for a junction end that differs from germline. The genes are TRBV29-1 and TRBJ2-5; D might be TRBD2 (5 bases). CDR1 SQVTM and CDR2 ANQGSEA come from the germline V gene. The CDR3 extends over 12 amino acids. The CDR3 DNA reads TGTGCCCTAGCTGAGACCTACAATGAGCAGTACTTC. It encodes CALAETYNEQYF.